Below, 14 T cell receptor beta chains from the same sample are listed, as sequenced in a study of molecular identifiers for immune sequencing clone quantification. Each CDR3 protein gets one entry after TCRdb re-called the PCR reads with MiXCR. Among just over 35,000 distinct CDR3 sequences listed, approximately 18% were seen once. The sequenced sample consisted of naive CD8+ T cells from blood, with Jurkat cell RNA spiked in. Subset specified: FACS-sorted CD8+CD4-CCR7+CD45RA+ naive T cells. The receptors here all came from a human donor in good health. Some libraries in this study had Jurkat cell RNA spiked in.

CDR3 DNA: TGTGCCAGCAGTTTATGGGGGGGCCAAGAGACCCAGTACTTC. Its protein product is CASSLWGGQETQYF. The V and J genes are TRBV28 and TRBJ2-5, with D perhaps TRBD2 (6 bases). V dropped 0 bases and J dropped 1 base, with 6 bases sitting between them. The CDR3 is 14 residues long. Germline loops: CDR1 MDHEN, CDR2 SYDVKM.

This clonotype occurred many times. The chain is built from TRBV6-2 or TRBV6-3 and TRBJ1-4; D possibly corresponds to TRBD1 (5 bases). In germline, CDR1 is MNHEY, CDR2 SVGEGT. The V gene lost 2 bases and the J gene lost 13 bases, with 26 bases spanning the gap. The CDR3 is 17 residues long. In DNA form, the CDR3 reads TGTGCCAGCAGTTACAGGCTGCTGGGACCACCTTGGCCCAGACTGTTTTTT. Amino acids: CASSYRLLGPPWPRLFF.

This clonotype has a handful of counts. The chain recombines TRBV29-1 with TRBJ2-2, with D tentatively TRBD2 (6 bases). This CDR3 has 13 amino acids. V was shortened by 6 bases and J by 2 bases, with 10 bases between the two germline ends. In germline, CDR1 is SQVTM, CDR2 ANQGSEA. The CDR3 coding sequence is TGCAGCGTGCGGGACGGCAACACCGGGGAGCTGTTTTTT. This sequence encodes CSVRDGNTGELFF.

A note on this clonotype: This may stem from a read error, because a much larger clone lies one nucleotide away. J is TRBJ2-7 and V is TRBV27; 7 bases line up with TRBD2. This CDR3 comprises 14 residues. With 3 bases clipped from V and 2 bases from J, the junction kept 4 bases outside the gene matches. CDR1 is MNHEY, CDR2 SMNVEV, per germline (reference sequence). The CDR3 nucleotides are TGTGCCAGCAGTTTTACGGGGAGGGCCTACGAGCAGTACTTC. Translating gives CASSFTGRAYEQYF.

This clonotype appeared many times. This chain connects TRBV20-1 to TRBJ2-1; 11 positions agree with TRBD1. J lost 6 bases, V lost 2 bases, and 3 bases had no gene match. This CDR3 has 14 amino acids. The germline V gene encodes CDR1 DFQATT and CDR2 SNEGSKA (reference sequence). The chain's CDR3 is CSARTGQGGNEQFF. The DNA of the CDR3 is TGCAGTGCTAGAACGGGACAGGGGGGCAATGAGCAGTTCTTC.

This clonotype was counted many times. The chain links TRBV9 to TRBJ1-2; D possibly corresponds to TRBD1 (6 bases). V was pared by 3 bases and J by 7 bases, with 13 bases between. CDR3 length: 13 amino acids. The germline V gene has CDR1 SGDLS and CDR2 YYNGEE. CDR3 sequence: CASSEGDTAGYTF. The CDR3 nucleotides read TGTGCCAGCAGCGAGGGGGACACGGCTGGCTACACCTTC.

This chain joins TRBV20-1 and TRBJ2-7; tentatively, D is TRBD1 or TRBD2 (7 bases each). The CDR3 is made up of 15 amino acids. Germline lookup yields CDR1 DFQATT and CDR2 SNEGSKA (reference sequence). V lost 0 bases to trimming and J lost 2 bases, with 14 bases between them. The CDR3 sequence is CSARDRGDSTYEQYF. The CDR3 DNA follows: TGCAGTGCTAGAGATCGGGGGGACAGCACCTACGAGCAGTACTTC.

In its sample, this clonotype was seen many times. The rearrangement uses TRBV5-6 and TRBJ2-1, with 11 bases matching TRBD1. The CDR3 covers 14 residues. CDR1 is SGHDT, CDR2 YYEEEE, per germline. V trimming: 0 bases; J trimming: 8 bases; junction bases outside the gene matches: 1. The CDR3 sequence: CASSLGTGGDEQFF. Written as DNA, the CDR3 is TGTGCCAGCAGCTTGGGGACAGGGGGCGATGAGCAGTTCTTC.

This clonotype was recorded at least ten times. The chain has TRBV5-6 and TRBJ1-1; D is uncertain. The CDR3 extends over 16 amino acids. The germline V and J ends were trimmed by 4 bases and 0 bases, with 16 bases remaining between them. Germline V gene data show CDR1 as SGHDT and CDR2 as YYEEEE. CDR3 sequence reads: CASSHLGPLMNTEAFF. The DNA of the CDR3 is TGTGCCAGCAGCCATCTCGGACCGTTGATGAACACTGAAGCTTTCTTT.

This clonotype was seen repeatedly, ten times or more. The V call is TRBV7-9, the J call TRBJ2-1; 7 bases map to TRBD2. The germline gives CDR1 SEHNR, CDR2 FQNEAQ (reference sequence). The CDR3 is 15 amino acids. V shed 4 bases and J 0 bases; nucleotides not matched to a gene: 3. The CDR3, as DNA: TGTGCCAGCAGCTCGAGCGGGAACTCCTACAATGAGCAGTTCTTC. This translates into CASSSSGNSYNEQFF.

The chain employs TRBV20-1 and TRBJ2-7; 7 positions match TRBD1. CDR3 length equals 14 residues. Germline V CDR1 and CDR2: DFQATT, SNEGSKA (reference sequence). Trimming cost V 2 bases and J 0 bases; bases outside gene matches: 4. The CDR3 protein is CSARNRDSSYEQYF. CDR3 bases: TGCAGTGCTAGAAACCGGGACAGCTCCTACGAGCAGTACTTC.

The chain carries TRBV28 and TRBJ1-5; no clear D gene. The CDR3 loop spans 12 amino acids. The V and J ends lost 5 bases and 11 bases respectively, with 13 bases between them. CDR1 and CDR2 (germline): MDHEN, SYDVKM. The CDR3 bases are TGTGCCAGCAGTCCCGTACGAGAGACCCAGCATTTT. Protein product: CASSPVRETQHF.

In its sample, this clonotype was seen many times. The V and J genes are TRBV19 and TRBJ1-5; D gene unclear. This CDR3 is 12 amino acids long. Trimming removed 9 bases from V and 0 bases from J, with 6 bases in between. The germline gives CDR1 LNHDA, CDR2 SQIVND (reference sequence). The CDR3 nucleotides read TGTGCCAGCGCAGATAGCAATCAGCCCCAGCATTTT. Translation: CASADSNQPQHF.

A word on this clonotype: A much bigger clone sits one base away, suggesting this may be a read error. The chain combines TRBV19 with TRBJ2-1; TRBD1 or TRBD2 may be the D gene (5 bases each). Germline CDR1 is LNHDA and CDR2 is SQIVND (reference sequence). The ends were cut back, 7 bases at V and 9 bases at J, with 13 bases in the middle. This CDR3 spans 12 amino acids. CDR3 nucleotide sequence: TGTGCCAGTAATACGGGGCTAACTGAGCAGTTCTTC. As protein: CASNTGLTEQFF.